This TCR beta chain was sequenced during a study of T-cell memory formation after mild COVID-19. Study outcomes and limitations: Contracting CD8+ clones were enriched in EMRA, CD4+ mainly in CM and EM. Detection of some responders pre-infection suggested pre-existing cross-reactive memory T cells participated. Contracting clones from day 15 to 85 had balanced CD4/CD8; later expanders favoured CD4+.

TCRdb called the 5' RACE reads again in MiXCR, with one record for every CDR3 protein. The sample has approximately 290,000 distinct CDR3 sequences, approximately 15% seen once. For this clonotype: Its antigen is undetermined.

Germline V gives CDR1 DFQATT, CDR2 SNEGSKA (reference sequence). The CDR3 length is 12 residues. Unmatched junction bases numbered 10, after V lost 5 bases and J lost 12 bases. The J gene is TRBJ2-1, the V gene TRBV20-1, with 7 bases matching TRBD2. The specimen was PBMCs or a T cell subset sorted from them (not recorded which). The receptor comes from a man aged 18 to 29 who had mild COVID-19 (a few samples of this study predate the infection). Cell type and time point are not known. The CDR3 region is CSAGLPAGTQFF. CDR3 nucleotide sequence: TGCAGTGCTGGGCTTCCAGCGGGGACGCAGTTCTTC.